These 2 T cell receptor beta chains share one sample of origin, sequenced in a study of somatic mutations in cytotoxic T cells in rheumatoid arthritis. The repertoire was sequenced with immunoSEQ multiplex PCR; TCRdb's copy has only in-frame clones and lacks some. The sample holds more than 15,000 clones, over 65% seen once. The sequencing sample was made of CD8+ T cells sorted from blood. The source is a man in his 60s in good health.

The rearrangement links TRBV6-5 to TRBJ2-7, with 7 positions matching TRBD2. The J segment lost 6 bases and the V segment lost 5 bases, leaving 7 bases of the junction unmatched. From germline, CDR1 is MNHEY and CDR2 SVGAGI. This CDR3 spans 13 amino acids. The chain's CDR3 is CASSRLALLEQYF. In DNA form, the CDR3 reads TGTGCCAGCAGTAGACTAGCTCTCCTCGAGCAGTACTTC.

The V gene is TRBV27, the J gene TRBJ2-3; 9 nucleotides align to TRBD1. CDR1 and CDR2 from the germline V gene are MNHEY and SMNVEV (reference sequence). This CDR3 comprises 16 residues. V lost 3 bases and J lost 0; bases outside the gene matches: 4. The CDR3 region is CASSFNRGPSTDTQYF. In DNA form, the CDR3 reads TGTGCCAGCAGTTTCAACAGGGGGCCGAGCACAGATACGCAGTATTTT.